This T cell receptor (beta chain) is from a study of T cells in localized non-small cell lung cancer. Libraries were prepared by immunoSEQ multiplex PCR; TCRdb keeps only in-frame clonotypes and omits some of them. The sample lists 45,000 to 60,000 clones, about 80% occurring once. CDR1 is SGHTA, CDR2 FQGNSA, per germline. The CDR3 runs 15 residues. Germline trimming cut 3 bases from V and 11 bases from J; bases unmatched to any gene: 15. With respect to this clone: Its cognate antigen is unknown.

Study observations and caveats: There was higher T cell clonality in uninvolved adjacent lung than in tumor, and it was highest there. In the blood, greater T cell density corresponded to longer overall survival. Heterogeneity stays possible, as sequencing covered only one tumor region. Adjacent lung had a median about 55 of the 100 largest tumor clones.

The starting material was peripheral blood, obtained before any cancer treatment. V is TRBV7-2 and J is TRBJ1-1, with 7 bases matching TRBD1. The receptor was derived from a female donor of 60 years or more with stage II squamous cell lung carcinoma. The CDR3 coding sequence is TGTGCCAGCAGCTTGAAGCTACCATACACAGGGGCGGCTTTCTTT. Translated: CASSLKLPYTGAAFF.